These 23 T cell receptor beta chains came from one sample sequenced in a study of cytomegalovirus exposure and HLA in healthy donors. The PCR ran on 60 Vbeta and 13 Jbeta primers. Measured with immunoSEQ multiplex PCR; TCRdb has only the in-frame clones, and not every one. The sample contains about 190,000 clones, about nine tenths of which appear only once. The sequenced sample consisted of PBMCs. These receptors originate from a man aged 30 to 39 in good health and CMV-seronegative.

The chain uses TRBV25-1 and TRBJ1-4, with 9 bases matching TRBD1. Germline V gives CDR1 MGHDK, CDR2 SYGVNS. CDR3 size: 15 residues. Trimming took 4 bases from V and 2 from J; bases not matched to a gene: 2. The CDR3 DNA reads as TGTGCCAGCAGTGGAGACAGGGGGACTAATGAAAAACTGTTTTTT. It is translated as CASSGDRGTNEKLFF.

This clone has a handful of counts. This chain uses TRBV29-1 with TRBJ2-3; possibly TRBD1 for D (5 bases). V was trimmed by 7 bases and J by 0 bases, leaving 17 bases between them. This CDR3 has 15 residues. The germline gives CDR1 SQVTM, CDR2 ANQGSEA. The CDR3 is CSARPGAWSTDTQYF. DNA of the CDR3: TGCAGCGCCCGACCTGGGGCCTGGAGCACAGATACGCAGTATTTT.

The chain joins TRBV30 to TRBJ1-2; no definite D call. Per the germline V gene, CDR1 is GTSNPN and CDR2 is SVGIG (reference sequence). CDR3 length: 11 residues. V dropped 0 bases and J dropped 6 bases, with 5 bases sitting between them. CDR3 sequence reads: CAWSVLHGYTF. As DNA, the CDR3 is TGTGCCTGGAGTGTACTCCATGGCTACACCTTC.

V usage is TRBV13 and J usage is TRBJ1-2; D perhaps matches TRBD1 (5 bases). This CDR3 has 15 amino acids. Per germline, CDR1 PRHDT and CDR2 FYEKMQ (reference sequence). Trimming shortened V by 5 bases and J by 2 bases, and 15 bases separated the two germline ends. This chain's CDR3 is CASSESRGLNYGYTF. In DNA, the CDR3 is TGTGCCAGCAGCGAATCAAGGGGTTTAAACTATGGCTACACCTTC.

The chain links TRBV7-2 to TRBJ1-1; D is possibly TRBD1 (5 bases). The germline V gene has CDR1 SGHTA and CDR2 FQGNSA. The V and J ends lost 4 bases and 7 bases respectively, with 10 bases between them. The CDR3 consists of 12 residues. The CDR3: CASSYQGIEAFF. The CDR3, as DNA: TGTGCCAGCAGCTATCAGGGCATTGAAGCTTTCTTT.

Points on this clone: Other DNA sequences from this sample encode an identical CDR3 as well. CDR3 protein: CASSLGGEETQYF. Here the CDR3 DNA reads TGCGCCAGCAGCTTGGGCGGCGAGGAGACCCAGTACTTC. The chain has TRBV5-1 and TRBJ2-5, with D unclear. The germline V gene has CDR1 SGHRS and CDR2 YFSETQ. This CDR3 is built from 13 residues. The ends were cut back, 0 bases at V and 5 bases at J, with 8 bases in the middle. The complete variable domain, with remaining parts taken from reference TRBV5-1 and TRBJ2-5, reads KAGVTQTPRYLIKTRGQQVTLSCSPISGHRSVSWYQQTPGQGLQFLFEYFSETQRNKGNFPGRFSGRQFSNSRSEMNVSTLELGDSALYLCASSLGGEETQYFGPGTRLLVL.

CDR3: CASSSITDTQYF. CDR3 nucleotide sequence: TGTGCCAGCAGTTCCATCACAGATACGCAGTATTTT. This chain joins TRBV27 and TRBJ2-3, with no clear D. From germline, CDR1 is MNHEY and CDR2 SMNVEV (reference sequence). This CDR3 spans 12 amino acids. With 4 bases removed from V and 2 bases from J, the gap between germline ends came to 4 bases.

The chain uses TRBV6-6 and TRBJ1-2; D not certain. This CDR3 comprises 13 residues. V was trimmed by 6 bases and J by 0 bases, leaving 8 bases between them. The germline V gene encodes CDR1 MNHNY and CDR2 SVGAGI (reference sequence). In DNA form, the CDR3 reads TGTGCCAGCAGACTCGGGGCTAACTATGGCTACACCTTC. Its protein product is CASRLGANYGYTF.

The V call is TRBV19, the J call TRBJ1-1; TRBD1 agrees at 9 bases. The J segment lost 2 bases and the V segment lost 6 bases, leaving 10 bases of the junction unmatched. Germline loops: CDR1 LNHDA, CDR2 SQIVND (reference sequence). The CDR3 is 16 amino acids. The CDR3 here is CASRIRDRELNTEAFF. CDR3 sequence (DNA): TGTGCCAGTAGAATCCGGGACAGGGAGTTAAACACTGAAGCTTTCTTT.

Worth noting for this clone: The junction departs from germline at one end; a sequencing error may be responsible. This chain connects TRBV7-9 to TRBJ1-2; 9 bases map to TRBD1. This CDR3 spans 15 amino acids. CDR1 and CDR2 from the germline V gene are SEHNR and FQNEAQ (reference sequence). The CDR3 is CSSSLAGQGMYGYTF. CDR3 sequence (DNA): TGTTCCAGCAGCTTAGCTGGACAGGGGATGTATGGCTACACCTTC. Based on the CDR3 plus reference TRBV7-9 and TRBJ1-2, the full variable domain is DTGVSQNPRHKITKRGQNVTFRCDPISEHNRLYWYRQTLGQGPEFLTYFQNEAQLEKSRLLSDRFSAERPKGSFSTLEIQRTEQGDSAMYLCSSSLAGQGMYGYTFGSGTRLTVV.

Regarding this clone: One end of the junction is discordant with germline, which a read error may explain. The gene calls are TRBV18 and TRBJ1-1; D is possibly TRBD1 (6 bases). This CDR3 region has 14 residues. The germline V gene has CDR1 KGHSH and CDR2 LQKENI. CDR3 DNA: TGTGCCAGCCCACCGGACAGTTCGAAGACTGAAGCTTTCTTT. This codes for CASPPDSSKTEAFF. The full variable domain, completed using reference TRBV18 and TRBJ1-1, is NAGVMQNPRHLVRRRGQEARLRCSPMKGHSHVYWYRQLPEEGLKFMVYLQKENIIDESGMPKERFSAEFPKEGPSILRIQQVVRGDSAAYFCASPPDSSKTEAFFGQGTRLTVV.

The chain combines TRBV21-1 with TRBJ2-2; the table gives TRBD1 as D, unverified against the DNA. TRBV21-1 is flagged as a pseudogene. The CDR3 runs 17 residues. In nucleotides, the CDR3 is TGTGCCAGCAGCAAAGCAAAGGACAGGGGTGGAGCCGGGGAGCTGTTTTTT. This translates into CASSKAKDRGGAGELFF.

This chain links TRBV30 with TRBJ1-3, with D possibly matching TRBD1 (5 bases). The CDR3 runs 17 residues. V was trimmed by 0 bases and J by 0 bases, leaving 15 bases between them. The germline CDR1 and CDR2 sequences are GTSNPN and SVGIG (reference sequence). CDR3 coding DNA: TGTGCCTGGAGTGTACTGGGGCCTGGGTTCTCTGGAAACACCATATATTTT. Translated: CAWSVLGPGFSGNTIYF.

The genes are TRBV9 and TRBJ2-5; a possible D gene is TRBD2 (5 bases). The germline V and J ends were trimmed by 1 base and 1 base, with 14 bases remaining between them. The germline CDR1 and CDR2 sequences are SGDLS and YYNGEE. The CDR3 consists of 16 residues. In DNA form, the CDR3 reads TGTGCCAGCAGCGTAACCTTTGGAGGCCCCCAAGAGACCCAGTACTTC. It is translated as CASSVTFGGPQETQYF. Based on the CDR3 plus reference TRBV9 and TRBJ2-5, the full variable domain is DSGVTQTPKHLITATGQRVTLRCSPRSGDLSVYWYQQSLDQGLQFLIQYYNGEERAKGNILERFSAQQFPDLHSELNLSSLELGDSALYFCASSVTFGGPQETQYFGPGTRLLVL.

The chain joins TRBV7-6 to TRBJ2-5; no clear D gene. Germline loops: CDR1 SGHVS, CDR2 FNYEAQ. V was cut by 2 bases and J by 5 bases, with 6 bases left in between. The CDR3 length is 12 residues. CDR3 nucleotides: TGTGCCAGCAGCTTATACGAGGAGACCCAGTACTTC. It specifies CASSLYEETQYF.

The chain is built from TRBV4-1 and TRBJ1-2; D gene uncertain. There are 14 residues in the CDR3. The germline V and J ends were trimmed by 1 base and 4 bases, with 10 bases remaining between them. The germline gives CDR1 MGHRA, CDR2 YSYEKL. CDR3 DNA sequence: TGCGCCAGCAGCCAAGGGCACCCGGGCTATGGCTACACCTTC. Its translation: CASSQGHPGYGYTF.

The CDR3 sequence: CASSLEDRGYSYEQYF. CDR3 DNA sequence: TGTGCCAGCAGCTTAGAAGACAGGGGCTACAGCTACGAGCAGTACTTC. The chain has TRBV7-9 and TRBJ2-7, with 8 bases identical to TRBD1. The CDR3 consists of 16 residues. Germline trimming cut 1 base from V and 3 bases from J; bases unmatched to any gene: 8. Germline V gene lookup returns CDR1 SEHNR and CDR2 FQNEAQ (reference sequence).

As regards this clone: This same CDR3 is encoded by further DNA sequences in the sample. V is TRBV5-1 and J is TRBJ1-1; the D gene is possibly TRBD1 (5 bases). There are 17 residues in the CDR3. V was trimmed by 0 bases and J by 4 bases, leaving 19 bases between them. In germline, CDR1 is SGHRS, CDR2 YFSETQ. The CDR3 loop is CASSLAGRGVIATEAFF. The DNA for the CDR3 is TGCGCCAGCAGCTTGGCCGGGAGGGGTGTAATCGCCACTGAAGCTTTCTTT.

The chain links TRBV15 to TRBJ2-3; TRBD1 aligns across 9 bases. With 5 bases clipped from V and 5 bases from J, the junction kept 11 bases outside the gene matches. CDR3 length: 16 amino acids. Germline CDR1 LNHNV, CDR2 YYDKDF (reference sequence). The CDR3 region has the DNA TGTGCCACCAGCGGCGGCCGGGACAGGGTGGTAGATACGCAGTATTTT. It encodes CATSGGRDRVVDTQYF.

The chain joins TRBV7-9 to TRBJ2-3, with D perhaps matching TRBD2 (5 bases). Trimming pared 3 bases from V and 1 base from J, leaving 5 bases between. Germline V gives CDR1 SEHNR, CDR2 FQNEAQ (reference sequence). The CDR3 totals 13 residues. CDR3 residues: CASSFGGTDTQYF. The CDR3 nucleotides are TGTGCCAGCAGCTTCGGGGGCACAGATACGCAGTATTTT.

This rearrangement joins TRBV14 to TRBJ2-7, with 7 nucleotides matching TRBD2. The CDR3 covers 15 residues. From germline, CDR1 is SGHDN and CDR2 FVKESK. The V and J ends lost 0 bases and 2 bases, in that order; junction bases with no gene match: 4. The CDR3 loop is CASSQDAGVPYEQYF. The CDR3 nucleotides read TGTGCCAGCAGCCAAGATGCGGGAGTTCCCTACGAGCAGTACTTC. The full variable domain, rest sourced from reference TRBV14 and TRBJ2-7, is EAGVTQFPSHSVIEKGQTVTLRCDPISGHDNLYWYRRVMGKEIKFLLHFVKESKQDESGMPNNRFLAERTGGTYSTLKVQPAELEDSGVYFCASSQDAGVPYEQYFGPGTRLTVT.

The chain joins TRBV21-1 to TRBJ1-3; TRBD1 is taken as the D call from the table, unchecked against the DNA. TRBV21-1 is recorded as a pseudogene. This CDR3 is built from 13 residues. The chain's CDR3 is CASSLERGYTIYF. DNA of the CDR3: TGTGCCAGCAGCCTTGAGAGGGGGTACACCATATATTTT.

The J gene is TRBJ2-7, the V gene TRBV9; D gene ambiguous. The CDR3 extends over 12 amino acids. Germline-derived CDR1 and CDR2 are SGDLS and YYNGEE. Trimming stripped 2 bases from V and 7 bases from J, with 10 bases between. The CDR3 coding sequence is TGTGCCAGCAGCGTCTTACTCGGTGAGCAGTACTTC. Amino acids: CASSVLLGEQYF.